The 17 T cell receptor beta chains presented below share a single source sample, sequenced in a study of blood T cell repertoires in COVID-19. Clones were sequenced by immunoSEQ multiplex PCR, and TCRdb holds only the in-frame ones, with some missing. The sample lists 330,000 or so clones; 87% were seen once. The specimen was peripheral blood. The origin of the receptors is a young man with COVID-19, enrolled during active disease.

This clone was observed once. The chain combines TRBV6-2 or TRBV6-3 with TRBJ2-1, with 9 bases lining up with TRBD2. Germline V CDR1 and CDR2: MNHEY, SVGEGT. Trimming took 6 bases from V and 5 from J; bases not matched to a gene: 11. The CDR3 covers 16 residues. CDR3 coding DNA: TGTGCCAGCAGCCGCCTGACTAGCGGATTTAACAATGAGCAGTTCTTC. Its protein is CASSRLTSGFNNEQFF.

The chain recombines TRBV4-3 with TRBJ2-7; no clear D. V dropped 0 bases and J dropped 3 bases, with 12 bases sitting between them. Germline CDR1 LGHNA, CDR2 YSLEER. The CDR3 totals 15 residues. Here the CDR3 reads CASSQEDSLLYEQYF. CDR3 DNA sequence: TGCGCCAGCAGCCAAGAGGATAGCTTACTCTACGAGCAGTACTTC.

This chain joins TRBV25-1 and TRBJ1-1; D gene ambiguous. The length of the CDR3 is 14 residues. Germline V gene lookup returns CDR1 MGHDK and CDR2 SYGVNS. V was trimmed by 6 bases and J by 7 bases, leaving 18 bases between them. As DNA, the CDR3 is TGTGCCAGCAGCGTTCGGGCGGGCTGGGGTGAAGCTTTCTTT. It yields the protein CASSVRAGWGEAFF.

This chain joins TRBV28 and TRBJ1-4; tentatively, D is TRBD1 (5 bases). CDR3 length: 17 amino acids. V lost 2 bases and J lost 0, with 13 bases in between. Germline lookup yields CDR1 MDHEN and CDR2 SYDVKM. The CDR3 is CASSLRGGRTTNEKLFF. For the CDR3, the DNA is TGTGCCAGCAGTTTACGGGGGGGACGTACAACTAATGAAAAACTGTTTTTT.

The V call is TRBV24-1, the J call TRBJ2-5, with TRBD2 matching over 7 bases. The germline V gene encodes CDR1 KGHDR and CDR2 SFDVKD. V was pared by 9 bases and J by 0 bases, with 9 bases of the junction left unmatched. The CDR3 is 15 amino acids. This CDR3 reads CATASERGYQETQYF. The CDR3 region has the DNA TGTGCCACCGCGAGCGAGCGGGGTTACCAAGAGACCCAGTACTTC.

The V gene is TRBV18, the J gene TRBJ1-2; D remains ambiguous. CDR1 is KGHSH, CDR2 LQKENI, per germline. V was trimmed by 3 bases and J by 4 bases, leaving 9 bases between them. The CDR3 length is 13 residues. The CDR3 DNA reads TGTGCCAGCTCACCCCCGACAATCTATGGCTACACCTTC. Amino acids: CASSPPTIYGYTF.

The chain combines TRBV7-6 with TRBJ2-3; the D gene is possibly TRBD2 (6 bases). In germline, CDR1 is SGHVS, CDR2 FNYEAQ. The CDR3 is 15 amino acids. Trimming cost V 3 bases and J 5 bases, with 15 bases left between them. The CDR3 DNA sequence: TGTGCCAGCAGCTTTCGATACCCCGGGGGAGATACGCAGTATTTT. Protein sequence: CASSFRYPGGDTQYF.

This chain uses TRBV2 with TRBJ2-5; D is unresolved. The CDR3 is made up of 12 amino acids. The germline V gene encodes CDR1 SNHLY and CDR2 FYNNEI. The V end lost 7 bases, the J end lost 5 bases, and 11 bases lay between the germline ends. The CDR3, as DNA: TGTGCCAGCACCGACTTGCAGGAGACCCAGTACTTC. This translates into CASTDLQETQYF.

The rearrangement joins TRBV14 to TRBJ2-7; 8 bases map to TRBD1. The V and J ends lost 6 bases and 6 bases, in that order; junction bases with no gene match: 4. The germline gives CDR1 SGHDN, CDR2 FVKESK. There are 12 residues in the CDR3. The CDR3 bases are TGTGCCAGCAGGTATACAGGGGGCGAGCAGTACTTC. Translated, it gives CASRYTGGEQYF.

The genes are TRBV6-2 or TRBV6-3 and TRBJ1-2; D gene uncertain. Looked up from germline, CDR1 is MNHEY and CDR2 is SVGEGT. This CDR3 comprises 12 residues. The ends were cut back, 0 bases at V and 7 bases at J, with 6 bases in the middle. Here the CDR3 reads CASSYSGAGYTF. The CDR3 nucleotides are TGTGCCAGCAGTTACTCAGGAGCTGGCTACACCTTC.

The V and J genes are TRBV28 and TRBJ1-2; D perhaps matches TRBD1 (6 bases). This CDR3 is built from 14 residues. V was shortened by 0 bases and J by 4 bases, with 9 bases between the two germline ends. The germline gives CDR1 MDHEN, CDR2 SYDVKM. CDR3 nucleotide sequence: TGTGCCAGCAGTTTATGGGCAGGGGCCTATGGCTACACCTTC. This gives the protein CASSLWAGAYGYTF.

V is TRBV27 and J is TRBJ1-1, with TRBD1 matching over 7 bases. The CDR3 loop spans 17 amino acids. V shed 1 base and J 0 bases; nucleotides not matched to a gene: 8. Germline loops: CDR1 MNHEY, CDR2 SMNVEV (reference sequence). In DNA, the CDR3 is TGTGCCAGCAGTTTATACTACAGGGGTAACATGAACACTGAAGCTTTCTTT. Translating it yields CASSLYYRGNMNTEAFF.

The genes are TRBV9 and TRBJ1-2; the D is unclear. Trimming removed 3 bases at V and 0 bases at J, with 3 bases between. The CDR3 runs to 12 residues. CDR1 SGDLS and CDR2 YYNGEE come from the germline V gene. This CDR3 is CASSASNYGYTF. In nucleotides, the CDR3 is TGTGCCAGCAGCGCTTCTAACTATGGCTACACCTTC. The full variable domain, its missing parts supplied by reference TRBV9 and TRBJ1-2, is DSGVTQTPKHLITATGQRVTLRCSPRSGDLSVYWYQQSLDQGLQFLIQYYNGEERAKGNILERFSAQQFPDLHSELNLSSLELGDSALYFCASSASNYGYTFGSGTRLTVV.

The chain has TRBV19 and TRBJ2-1; 8 bases fit TRBD2. From germline, CDR1 is LNHDA and CDR2 SQIVND (reference sequence). V was pared by 4 bases and J by 9 bases, with 5 bases of the junction left unmatched. The CDR3 sequence is 13 residues long. CDR3 sequence reads: CASSTRAGVEQFF. CDR3 in DNA: TGTGCCAGTAGTACAAGAGCGGGAGTTGAGCAGTTCTTC.

This chain links TRBV28 with TRBJ1-2; 8 bases align to TRBD1. The CDR3 runs to 15 residues. The germline gives CDR1 MDHEN, CDR2 SYDVKM. The V and J ends lost 6 bases and 6 bases, in that order; junction bases with no gene match: 12. In DNA form, the CDR3 reads TGTGCCAGCAGGTTGCCCGGGACAGGCTTTGATGGCTACACCTTC. Protein product: CASRLPGTGFDGYTF.

This clone was picked up a small number of times. The chain employs TRBV12-5 and TRBJ1-2; the D is unclear. There are 15 residues in the CDR3. Trimming shortened V by 0 bases and J by 7 bases, and 15 bases separated the two germline ends. Germline V CDR1 and CDR2: LGHNT, FRNRAP. DNA of the CDR3: TGTGCTAGTGGTTTGGTACTGGGGAGAGTCTTTGGCTACACCTTC. Translation gives CASGLVLGRVFGYTF.

The chain recombines TRBV5-1 with TRBJ2-1, with TRBD2 matching 8 bases. The CDR3 contains 16 residues. Germline CDR1 SGHRS, CDR2 YFSETQ. Trimming cost V 4 bases and J 6 bases; bases outside gene matches: 12. This chain's CDR3 is CASSPQSAGAGNEQFF. The CDR3 DNA sequence: TGCGCCAGCAGCCCCCAGTCAGCGGGAGCAGGCAATGAGCAGTTCTTC.